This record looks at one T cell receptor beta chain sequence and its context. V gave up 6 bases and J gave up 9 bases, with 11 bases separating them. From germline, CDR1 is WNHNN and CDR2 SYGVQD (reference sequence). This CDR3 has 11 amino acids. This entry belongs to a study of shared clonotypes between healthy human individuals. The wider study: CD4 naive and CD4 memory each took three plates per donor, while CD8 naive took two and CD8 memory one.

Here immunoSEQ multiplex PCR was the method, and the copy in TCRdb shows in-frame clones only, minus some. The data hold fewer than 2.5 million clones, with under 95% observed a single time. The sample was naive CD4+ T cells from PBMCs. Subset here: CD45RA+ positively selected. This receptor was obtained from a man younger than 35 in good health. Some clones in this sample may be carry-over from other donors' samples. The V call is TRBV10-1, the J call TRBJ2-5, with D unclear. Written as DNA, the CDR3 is TGCGCCAGCAGCGGAGCCACTCCCCAGTACTTC. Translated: CASSGATPQYF.